The 5 T cell receptor beta chains presented below share a single source sample, sequenced in a study of response to subunit inactivated influenza vaccine. Via MiXCR, TCRdb re-called the RT-PCR reads, giving one row per CDR3 protein. The sample yields around 200,000 distinct CDR3 sequences, approximately 12% seen once. The same data also went into a second study, on T cells expressing NK-cell markers. From that study: As the method of synthesis, 5'RACE template switching with UMIs yielded TCR beta cDNA.

Sequenced material: CD8+ T cells sorted from PBMCs, taken about 11 days after vaccination. The receptor source for this set is a man aged 50 or older who received an inactivated influenza vaccine.

This clonotype was seen ten or more times. The chain carries TRBV7-8 and TRBJ2-5; D ambiguous. The CDR3 covers 11 residues. The V end was cut by 5 bases, the J end by 5 bases, with 6 bases between. Per germline, CDR1 SGHVS and CDR2 FQNEAQ. In nucleotides, the CDR3 is TGTGCCAGCAGCCCCCGGGAGACCCAGTACTTC. This encodes CASSPRETQYF.

Regarding this clonotype: A much more abundant neighbour one base away suggests this may be a read error. The chain joins TRBV29-1 to TRBJ2-3; D gene uncertain. The J call may be mistaken, given a closer DNA end match to TRBJ1-5. Germline CDR1 is SQVTM and CDR2 is ANQGSEA. The CDR3 is 13 residues long. This CDR3 is CSVDQANTDTQHF. CDR3 in DNA: TGCAGCGTTGACCAGGCGAACACAGATACGCAGCATTTT.

The chain joins TRBV6-5 to TRBJ2-7; D may be TRBD1 or TRBD2 (6 bases each). V was trimmed by 4 bases and J by 0 bases, leaving 10 bases between them. This CDR3 has 14 amino acids. Per the germline V gene, CDR1 is MNHEY and CDR2 is SVGAGI. The CDR3 loop reads CASSLRDNSYEQYF. The CDR3 region has the DNA TGTGCCAGCAGTTTGCGGGACAACTCCTACGAGCAGTACTTC.

This chain uses TRBV4-3 with TRBJ2-7, with 7 bases fitting TRBD2. J gave up 4 bases and V 0 bases, and 6 bases lay outside the gene matches. The CDR3 length is 15 residues. Germline assignment: CDR1 LGHNA and CDR2 YSLEER. CDR3 bases: TGCGCCAGCAGCCAAGATCAGCGGGGCTTTTACGAGCAGTACTTC. Encoded protein: CASSQDQRGFYEQYF.

This clonotype occurred a few times. The rearrangement joins TRBV14 to TRBJ2-1; tentatively, D is TRBD1 (5 bases). The CDR3 totals 17 residues. Germline V gene lookup returns CDR1 SGHDN and CDR2 FVKESK. V was clipped by 0 bases and J by 5 bases, with 17 bases between them. CDR3 DNA: TGTGCCAGCAGCCAAGAGGCCCTAGTCGTAGGGGACAATGAGCAGTTCTTC. This sequence encodes CASSQEALVVGDNEQFF.